There are a few counts of the clone carrying this TCR beta chain. Its antigen remains unknown. A single record per CDR3 protein comes from TCRdb applying MiXCR to the 5' RACE reads. The sample holds 250,000 to 350,000 distinct CDR3 sequences; 20% to 25% are singletons and the top ten take roughly 3.6%. V shed 4 bases, J shed 10 bases, and the junction held 3 bases outside the gene matches. The CDR3 is made up of 12 amino acids. Germline lookup yields CDR1 DFQATT and CDR2 SNEGSKA (reference sequence). The sample comes from a study of CD8 T cells in ankylosing spondylitis. Study outcomes and limitations: A subset of motif variants has previously been described in the synovial fluid and blood of reactive arthritis. Clones linked to disease, bearing a CD8+ phenotype, were relatively rare in peripheral blood.

Sequenced input: blood, either unsorted or a sorted T cell fraction (not recorded which). The TCR sequence derives from a female donor with ankylosing spondylitis or in good health (not recorded which). This chain links TRBV20-1 with TRBJ2-1; 11 nucleotides agree with TRBD2. The CDR3 DNA reads as TGCAGTGCTATAGCGGGAGGGGGGGAGCAGTTCTTC. Its protein product is CSAIAGGGEQFF.